The clone carrying this T cell receptor beta chain was observed a few times. The CDR3 is 14 residues long. Germline CDR1 and CDR2: SGHRS and YFSETQ. V was trimmed by 0 bases and J by 2 bases, leaving 8 bases between them. These data originate in a study of patients and donors after allogeneic stem cell transplantation. Via MiXCR, TCRdb re-called the RT-PCR reads, giving one row per CDR3 protein. The sample consists of approximately 220,000 distinct CDR3 sequences, around two fifths of them appearing once. Sequences were obtained from blood, either unsorted or a sorted T cell fraction (not recorded which). The receptor comes from a human donor who was either an allogeneic HSCT recipient or a stem cell or donor lymphocyte infusion donor (not recorded which). It is not recorded whose cells these are; they may come from a transplant donor. The chain recombines TRBV5-1 with TRBJ1-1; D unresolved. The CDR3 region has the DNA TGCGCCAGCAGCTTGGACGCCGTTAACACTGAAGCTTTCTTT. It encodes CASSLDAVNTEAFF. The full variable domain, with the rest looked up from reference TRBV5-1 and TRBJ1-1, is KAGVTQTPRYLIKTRGQQVTLSCSPISGHRSVSWYQQTPGQGLQFLFEYFSETQRNKGNFPGRFSGRQFSNSRSEMNVSTLELGDSALYLCASSLDAVNTEAFFGQGTRLTVV.